The clone carrying this T cell receptor (beta chain) was detected a few times. What it binds is not known. As to treatment: roughly 11-day PBMC culture with coronavirus spike peptide pools or control peptides (ViraFEST assay). ViraFEST relied on peptide pools to expand antigen-specific T cells; the TCRs were sequenced afterward. From the roughly ten-day cultures, CD4+ T cells were isolated by negative selection. The data derive from a study of vaccination and CD4 T cells after COVID-19. About the study: Overlapping spike peptides of SARS-CoV-2, HCoV-NL63, HCoV-OC43 and HCoV-229E were used, and cells were stimulated with them.

The study sequenced cultured CD4+ T cell DNA using the Oncomine TCR Beta short-read assay. The genomic DNA was obtained from cultured CD4+ T cells by extraction with the QIAamp micro DNA kit. In TCRdb, the PCR reads were re-called with MiXCR into one record per CDR3 protein. The sample contains about 14,000 distinct CDR3 sequences, more than 25% of which appear only once. CDR3 length equals 14 residues. The ends were cut back, 4 bases at V and 1 base at J, with 5 bases in the middle. Germline V gene lookup returns CDR1 LNHDA and CDR2 SQIVND (reference sequence). The J gene is TRBJ1-6, the V gene TRBV19; D uncertain. This clonotype was sampled from a human donor with COVID-19. The sample taken for sequencing was cultured CD4+ T cells from blood. The CDR3, as DNA: TGTGCCAGTAGTAGTCGGTCCTATAATTCACCCCTCCACTTT. This gives the protein CASSSRSYNSPLHF.